The 28 T cell receptor beta chains listed next were all sequenced from one sample in a study of cytomegalovirus exposure and HLA in healthy donors (TCRdb year 2017). Library creation used the immunoSEQ multiplex PCR assay. For the multiplex PCR, a mixture combining 60 forward primers for TCR Vbeta segments and 13 reverse primers for TCR Jbeta segments was used. What TCRdb holds here is the immuneACCESS table cut down to in-frame rearrangements. Part of the clones is not present; checked against another copy, under half of the missing clones reflect an unresolved V gene, and the others are unexplained. The sample table lists some 130,000 clones, 79% of them with a count of one. 1.5% to 2.5% of the sample comes from the top ten. The sample was PBMCs. Every receptor here comes from a man between 18 and 35 years old in good health and CMV-seronegative.

This chain connects TRBV18 to TRBJ2-2; tentatively, D is TRBD2 (6 bases). V shed 3 bases and J shed 2 bases, with 13 bases lying between them. Germline assignment: CDR1 KGHSH and CDR2 LQKENI. The CDR3 spans 16 residues. This CDR3 is CASSPAGRINTGELFF. The CDR3, as DNA: TGTGCCAGCTCACCCGCGGGGCGGATAAACACCGGGGAGCTGTTTTTT.

J is TRBJ2-4 and V is TRBV19, with 9 bases lining up with TRBD1. The CDR3 spans 13 residues. Unmatched junction bases numbered 3, after V lost 7 bases and J lost 5 bases. Germline loops: CDR1 LNHDA, CDR2 SQIVND (reference sequence). Here the CDR3 DNA reads TGTGCCAGTAAGGGACAGGGAGAAAACATTCAGTACTTC. Protein product: CASKGQGENIQYF. The full variable domain, with the rest looked up from reference TRBV19 and TRBJ2-4, is DGGITQSPKYLFRKEGQNVTLSCEQNLNHDAMYWYRQDPGQGLRLIYYSQIVNDFQKGDIAEGYSVSREKKESFPLTVTSAQKNPTAFYLCASKGQGENIQYFGAGTRLSVL.

This chain's CDR3 is CASSPPGGTEYYGYTF. The DNA of the CDR3 is TGTGCCAGCTCACCACCAGGAGGGACGGAGTACTATGGCTACACCTTC. The chain combines TRBV18 with TRBJ1-2; possible D gene TRBD1, 5 bases. The germline V gene encodes CDR1 KGHSH and CDR2 LQKENI. The ends were cut back, 0 bases at V and 3 bases at J, with 14 bases in the middle. The CDR3 totals 16 residues.

This clone appeared once. The chain recombines TRBV7-3 with TRBJ2-3, with D perhaps TRBD2 (6 bases). The germline V gene has CDR1 SGHTA and CDR2 FQGTGA. V gave up 4 bases and J gave up 2 bases, with 10 bases separating them. This CDR3 has 14 residues. CDR3 sequence: CASSSDYTTDTQYF. The CDR3 region has the DNA TGTGCCAGCAGCTCGGACTATACCACAGATACGCAGTATTTT.

This clone was found a few times. The chain links TRBV5-1 to TRBJ1-2; perhaps TRBD1 as D (6 bases). CDR3 size: 13 residues. The germline V and J ends were trimmed by 5 bases and 1 base, with 9 bases remaining between them. In germline, CDR1 is SGHRS, CDR2 YFSETQ. The CDR3 sequence is CASRQGYNYGYTF. CDR3 nucleotides: TGCGCCAGCAGGCAGGGGTATAACTATGGCTACACCTTC.

This chain connects TRBV29-1 to TRBJ2-5, with 8 bases fitting TRBD2. CDR1 and CDR2 (germline): SQVTM, ANQGSEA. V dropped 4 bases and J dropped 5; count of bases not matched to a gene: 9. The length of the CDR3 is 14 residues. The CDR3 bases are TGCAGCGTTGCGGGGCGACTAGCGTCTGAGACCCAGTACTTC. This codes for CSVAGRLASETQYF.

The rearrangement links TRBV4-3 to TRBJ1-2, with TRBD1 as a possible D gene (5 bases). This CDR3 is built from 19 residues. Trimming took off 1 base at V and 0 bases at J, with 21 bases between the two ends. Per germline, CDR1 LGHNA and CDR2 YSLEER. DNA for the CDR3: TGCGCCAGCAGCCAAGGAATCCCGAAGGACAAACACACTAACTATGGCTACACCTTC. Translation gives CASSQGIPKDKHTNYGYTF.

This chain joins TRBV28 and TRBJ1-2, with 8 bases that match TRBD1. Trimming took 3 bases from V and 8 from J; bases not matched to a gene: 14. Germline V lookup: CDR1 MDHEN, CDR2 SYDVKM. The CDR3 sequence is 16 residues long. This CDR3 is CASSFSDRALLGGYTF. DNA of the CDR3: TGTGCCAGCAGTTTTTCGGACAGGGCCCTTTTGGGGGGCTACACCTTC.

The chain recombines TRBV9 with TRBJ1-1; D unclear. This CDR3 comprises 13 residues. The V and J ends lost 0 bases and 6 bases respectively, with 9 bases between them. Germline lookup yields CDR1 SGDLS and CDR2 YYNGEE. The CDR3 sequence is CASSVAQFAEAFF. DNA for the CDR3: TGTGCCAGCAGCGTAGCCCAGTTTGCTGAAGCTTTCTTT.

V gene TRBV7-6 combines with J gene TRBJ2-7; the D gene is possibly TRBD1 (6 bases). Looked up from germline, CDR1 is SGHVS and CDR2 is FNYEAQ. Trimming left V 4 bases short and J 0 bases short, with 22 bases between. The CDR3 is 18 residues long. The CDR3 bases are TGTGCCAGCAGCTCGTACGTGAGGTGGGACAAGAGCTCCTACGAGCAGTACTTC. It yields the protein CASSSYVRWDKSSYEQYF.

The genes are TRBV2 and TRBJ2-1; D is uncertain. The CDR3 runs 15 residues. V dropped 1 base and J dropped 0 bases, with 7 bases sitting between them. Germline V gene data show CDR1 as SNHLY and CDR2 as FYNNEI. CDR3 sequence reads: CASSEDRSSYNEQFF. For the CDR3, the DNA is TGTGCCAGCAGTGAAGACAGAAGCTCCTACAATGAGCAGTTCTTC.

The rearrangement joins TRBV6-1 to TRBJ2-1; D might be TRBD1 (6 bases). This CDR3 has 20 residues. Germline CDR1 reads MNHNS; CDR2 reads SASEGT. V was clipped by 0 bases and J by 6 bases, with 27 bases between them. The CDR3 loop reads CASSEAMTGQPKDFSNEQFF. CDR3 nucleotide sequence: TGTGCCAGCAGTGAAGCCATGACAGGACAGCCTAAGGACTTTAGCAATGAGCAGTTCTTC.

The chain employs TRBV15 and TRBJ2-1, with TRBD1 identical over 9 bases. The CDR3 has 17 amino acids. CDR1 and CDR2 (germline): LNHNV, YYDKDF (reference sequence). V lost 1 base and J lost 3; bases outside the gene matches: 7. DNA of the CDR3: TGTGCCACCAGCAGAGGCCCCCCGGGACAGGGCTACAATGAGCAGTTCTTC. Protein: CATSRGPPGQGYNEQFF.

The gene calls are TRBV7-2 and TRBJ2-5, with a weak D call TRBD2 (7 bases). This CDR3 has 17 residues. The germline V gene has CDR1 SGHTA and CDR2 FQGNSA. Trimming pared 1 base from V and 4 bases from J, leaving 19 bases between. The CDR3, as DNA: TGTGCCAGCAGCTTAGGGGGGGGTAGCGGAGGGGGAGAGACCCAGTACTTC. This encodes CASSLGGGSGGGETQYF.

This clone is a singleton in its sample. This rearrangement joins TRBV7-2 to TRBJ2-6; 7 nucleotides line up with TRBD1. The CDR3 is 19 residues long. The ends lost 5 bases at V and 0 bases at J; junction bases unmatched: 13. The V gene's germline CDR1 is SGHTA and CDR2 FQGNSA. The CDR3 nucleotides read TGTGCCAGCAGCCCCCAACAGACAGGGACCTACTCTGGGGCCAACGTCCTGACTTTC. Residues: CASSPQQTGTYSGANVLTF.

CDR3 region: CASSVVTSAGNEQFF. The CDR3 DNA reads TGTGCCAGCAGCGTAGTGACTAGCGCCGGCAATGAGCAGTTCTTC. The rearrangement uses TRBV9 and TRBJ2-1; 8 bases are a match to TRBD2. Per germline, CDR1 SGDLS and CDR2 YYNGEE. This CDR3 has 15 amino acids. Trimming took 0 bases from V and 6 from J; bases not matched to a gene: 5.

The J gene is TRBJ2-3, the V gene TRBV2; TRBD1 is a possible D gene (6 bases). The CDR3 sequence is 14 residues long. The germline V and J ends were trimmed by 7 bases and 4 bases, with 15 bases remaining between them. Germline V gene lookup returns CDR1 SNHLY and CDR2 FYNNEI. The CDR3 loop is CASTDPTGPDTQYF. The DNA of the CDR3 is TGTGCCAGCACTGACCCTACAGGGCCAGATACGCAGTATTTT.

This chain links TRBV5-6 with TRBJ2-1; 11 positions agree with TRBD2. This CDR3 has 15 residues. The germline CDR1 and CDR2 sequences are SGHDT and YYEEEE. Trimming at V came to 5 bases and at J to 4 bases, leaving 5 bases not matched to a gene. CDR3 bases: TGTGCCAGCAGAACTACTAGCGGGAGTTACAATGAGCAGTTCTTC. Encoded protein: CASRTTSGSYNEQFF. Complete variable domain (other parts from reference TRBV5-6 and TRBJ2-1): DAGVTQSPTHLIKTRGQQVTLRCSPKSGHDTVSWYQQALGQGPQFIFQYYEEEERQRGNFPDRFSGHQFPNYSSELNVNALLLGDSALYLCASRTTSGSYNEQFFGPGTRLTVL.

V is TRBV5-4 and J is TRBJ2-5; 7 nucleotides line up with TRBD1. The J call may be wrong; the DNA end is better matched by TRBJ2-7. Germline assignment: CDR1 SGHNT and CDR2 YYREEE (reference sequence). CDR3 size: 14 residues. The CDR3 here is CASSPDRNTYEQYF. The CDR3 region has the DNA TGTGCCAGCAGCCCGGACAGGAATACCTACGAGCAGTACTTC.

V and J are TRBV5-1 and TRBJ2-7; TRBD2 agrees at 10 bases. This CDR3 has 15 amino acids. With V trimmed by 3 bases and J by 3 bases, 6 bases remained unmatched. Germline V gene sequence: CDR1 SGHRS, CDR2 YFSETQ. CDR3 residues: CASSCTSGTNYEQYV. Here the CDR3 DNA reads TGCGCCAGCAGCTGCACTAGCGGGACTAACTACGAGCAGTACGTC.

V usage is TRBV6-1 and J usage is TRBJ1-2; 7 bases line up with TRBD1. Trimming cost V 5 bases and J 8 bases; bases outside gene matches: 8. There are 13 residues in the CDR3. The germline V gene encodes CDR1 MNHNS and CDR2 SASEGT. In nucleotides, the CDR3 is TGTGCCAGCAGTTTCGACAGGGTGGGCGGCTACACCTTC. This sequence encodes CASSFDRVGGYTF.

V usage is TRBV5-5 and J usage is TRBJ2-7; weak D call: TRBD1 (5 bases). Between the trimmed V and J ends, which lost 4 bases and 0 bases, there was a span of 20 bases. The CDR3 has 17 amino acids. Germline loops: CDR1 SGHKS, CDR2 YYEKEE (reference sequence). The CDR3 DNA sequence: TGTGCCAGCAGCCAAGAGCCCCAGGGCGGTAGCTCCTACGAGCAGTACTTC. It specifies CASSQEPQGGSSYEQYF.

This sequence joins TRBV7-9 and TRBJ2-1, with 9 bases matching TRBD2. The CDR3 covers 19 residues. Germline V gene lookup returns CDR1 SEHNR and CDR2 FQNEAQ (reference sequence). J gave up 7 bases and V 0 bases, and 16 bases lay outside the gene matches. This chain's CDR3 is CASSLAQYQTSGPRNEQFF. CDR3 in DNA: TGTGCCAGCAGCTTAGCTCAATACCAGACTAGCGGACCCCGAAATGAGCAGTTCTTC.

V and J are TRBV11-2 and TRBJ2-7; TRBD2 matches at 11 bases. This CDR3 is 18 amino acids long. V gave up 0 bases and J gave up 5 bases; unmatched junction bases: 12. The germline V gene encodes CDR1 SGHAT and CDR2 FQNNGV. CDR3 coding DNA: TGTGCCAGCAGCTTAGACCCCCAGACTAGCGGGAATCCAAACGAGCAGTACTTC. It codes for CASSLDPQTSGNPNEQYF.

V gene TRBV7-2 combines with J gene TRBJ2-7; 12 nucleotides line up with TRBD2. Germline CDR1 reads SGHTA; CDR2 reads FQGNSA. The J segment lost 2 bases and the V segment lost 5 bases, leaving 4 bases of the junction unmatched. This CDR3 has 15 amino acids. DNA of the CDR3: TGTGCCAGCAGCCTACTAGCGGGAGGTACCTACGAGCAGTACTTC. The encoded protein is CASSLLAGGTYEQYF.

This chain uses TRBV6-5 with TRBJ2-3; TRBD2 matches at 10 bases. This CDR3 comprises 14 residues. In germline, CDR1 is MNHEY, CDR2 SVGAGI. Germline trimming cut 6 bases from V and 3 bases from J; bases unmatched to any gene: 3. CDR3: CASRSGGETDTQYF. The CDR3 region has the DNA TGTGCCAGCAGGAGCGGGGGGGAAACAGATACGCAGTATTTT.

This chain connects TRBV27 to TRBJ1-1; a weak D match, TRBD1 (6 bases). The germline V gene encodes CDR1 MNHEY and CDR2 SMNVEV (reference sequence). The V end lost 6 bases, the J end lost 0 bases, and 14 bases lay between the germline ends. The CDR3 contains 15 residues. This chain's CDR3 is CASSLRGQLNTEAFF. CDR3 sequence (DNA): TGTGCCAGCAGCCTTCGAGGACAGCTGAACACTGAAGCTTTCTTT.

This clone was observed a few times. The chain has TRBV5-6 and TRBJ1-5; weak D call: TRBD1 (6 bases). The CDR3 covers 15 residues. V shed 2 bases and J shed 3 bases, with 12 bases lying between them. Germline V gene lookup returns CDR1 SGHDT and CDR2 YYEEEE. This CDR3 reads CASSFTGQLNQPQHF. The CDR3 region has the DNA TGTGCCAGCAGCTTTACCGGACAGCTCAATCAGCCCCAGCATTTT.